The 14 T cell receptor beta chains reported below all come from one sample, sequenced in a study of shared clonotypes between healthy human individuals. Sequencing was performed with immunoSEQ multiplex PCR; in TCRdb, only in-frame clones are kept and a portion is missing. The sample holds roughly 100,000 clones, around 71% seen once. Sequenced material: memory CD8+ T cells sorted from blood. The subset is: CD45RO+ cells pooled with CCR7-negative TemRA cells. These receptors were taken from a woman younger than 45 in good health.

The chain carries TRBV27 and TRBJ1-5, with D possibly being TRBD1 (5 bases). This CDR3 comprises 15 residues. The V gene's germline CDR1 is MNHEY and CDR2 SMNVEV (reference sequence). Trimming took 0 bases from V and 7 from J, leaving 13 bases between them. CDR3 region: CASSLSWGGVQPQHF. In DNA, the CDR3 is TGTGCCAGCAGTTTATCGTGGGGCGGGGTGCAGCCCCAGCATTTT.

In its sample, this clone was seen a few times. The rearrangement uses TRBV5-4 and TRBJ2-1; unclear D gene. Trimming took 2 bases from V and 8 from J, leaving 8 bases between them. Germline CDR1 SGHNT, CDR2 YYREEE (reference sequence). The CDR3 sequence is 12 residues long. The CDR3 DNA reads TGTGCCAGCAGCTTAGGGTTCCATGAGCAGTTCTTC. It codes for CASSLGFHEQFF.

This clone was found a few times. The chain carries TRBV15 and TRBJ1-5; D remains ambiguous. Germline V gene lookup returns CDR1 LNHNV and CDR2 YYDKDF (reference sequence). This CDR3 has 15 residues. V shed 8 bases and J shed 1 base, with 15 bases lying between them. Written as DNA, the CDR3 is TGTGCCACCGAGGCCGCGGGTCAGAGCAATCAGCCCCAGCATTTT. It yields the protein CATEAAGQSNQPQHF.

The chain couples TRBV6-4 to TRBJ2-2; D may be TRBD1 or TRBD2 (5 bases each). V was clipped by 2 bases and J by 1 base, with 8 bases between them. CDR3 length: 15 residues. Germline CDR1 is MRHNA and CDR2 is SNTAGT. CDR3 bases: TGTGCCAGCAGTGACGGGGACGGGAACACCGGGGAGCTGTTTTTT. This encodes CASSDGDGNTGELFF.

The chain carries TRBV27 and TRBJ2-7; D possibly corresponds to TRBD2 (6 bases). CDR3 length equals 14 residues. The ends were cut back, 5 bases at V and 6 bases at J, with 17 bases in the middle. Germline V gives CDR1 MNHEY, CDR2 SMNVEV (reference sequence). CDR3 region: CASSSLEGTREQYF. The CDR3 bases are TGTGCCAGCAGTAGTCTGGAGGGAACACGCGAGCAGTACTTC.

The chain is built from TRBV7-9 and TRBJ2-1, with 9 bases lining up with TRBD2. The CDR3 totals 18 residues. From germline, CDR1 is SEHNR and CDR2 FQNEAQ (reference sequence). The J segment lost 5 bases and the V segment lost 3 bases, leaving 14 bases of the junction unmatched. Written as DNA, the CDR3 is TGTGCCAGCAGCTTCGGAGGTCTGAGCGGGAGGACGAACAATGAGCAGTTCTTC. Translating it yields CASSFGGLSGRTNNEQFF. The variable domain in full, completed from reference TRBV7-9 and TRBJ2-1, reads DTGVSQNPRHKITKRGQNVTFRCDPISEHNRLYWYRQTLGQGPEFLTYFQNEAQLEKSRLLSDRFSAERPKGSFSTLEIQRTEQGDSAMYLCASSFGGLSGRTNNEQFFGPGTRLTVL.

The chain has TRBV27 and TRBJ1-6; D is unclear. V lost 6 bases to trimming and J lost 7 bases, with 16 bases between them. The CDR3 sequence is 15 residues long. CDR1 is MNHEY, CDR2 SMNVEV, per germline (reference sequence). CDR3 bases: TGTGCCAGCAGGCTATACATGGACCTCAATTCACCCCTCCACTTT. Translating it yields CASRLYMDLNSPLHF.

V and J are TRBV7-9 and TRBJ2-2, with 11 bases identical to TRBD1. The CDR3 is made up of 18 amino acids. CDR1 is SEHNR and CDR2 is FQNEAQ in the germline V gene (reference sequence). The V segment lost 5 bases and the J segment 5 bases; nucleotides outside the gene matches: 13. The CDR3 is CASSPRIRDRGFTGELFF. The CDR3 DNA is TGTGCCAGCAGCCCCCGGATCCGGGACAGGGGGTTTACCGGGGAGCTGTTTTTT.

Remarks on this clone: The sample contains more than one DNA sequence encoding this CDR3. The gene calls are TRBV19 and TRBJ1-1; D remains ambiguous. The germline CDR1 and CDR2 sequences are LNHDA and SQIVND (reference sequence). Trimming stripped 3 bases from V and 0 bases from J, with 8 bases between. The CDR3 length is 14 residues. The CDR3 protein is CASSIEGMNTEAFF. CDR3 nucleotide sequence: TGTGCCAGTAGTATTGAGGGAATGAACACTGAAGCTTTCTTT.

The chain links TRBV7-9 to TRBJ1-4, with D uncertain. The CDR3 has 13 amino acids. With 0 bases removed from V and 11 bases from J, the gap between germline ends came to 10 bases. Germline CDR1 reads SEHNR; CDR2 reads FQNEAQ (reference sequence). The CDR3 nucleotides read TGTGCCAGCAGCTTAGCAGGATTCGGGAAACTGTTTTTT. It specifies CASSLAGFGKLFF.

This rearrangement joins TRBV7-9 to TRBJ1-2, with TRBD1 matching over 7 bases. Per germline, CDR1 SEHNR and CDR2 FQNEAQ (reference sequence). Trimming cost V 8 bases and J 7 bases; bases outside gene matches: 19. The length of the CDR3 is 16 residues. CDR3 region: CASALGGGRGRGGYTF. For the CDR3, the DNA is TGTGCCAGCGCCCTCGGAGGGGGCAGGGGGAGAGGTGGCTACACCTTC.

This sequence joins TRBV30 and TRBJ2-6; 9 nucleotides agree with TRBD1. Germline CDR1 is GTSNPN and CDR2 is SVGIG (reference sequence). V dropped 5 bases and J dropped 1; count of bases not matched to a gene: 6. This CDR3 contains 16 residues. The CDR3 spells CAWVQGANSGANVLTF. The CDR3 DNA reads TGTGCCTGGGTACAGGGGGCTAATTCTGGGGCCAACGTCCTGACTTTC.

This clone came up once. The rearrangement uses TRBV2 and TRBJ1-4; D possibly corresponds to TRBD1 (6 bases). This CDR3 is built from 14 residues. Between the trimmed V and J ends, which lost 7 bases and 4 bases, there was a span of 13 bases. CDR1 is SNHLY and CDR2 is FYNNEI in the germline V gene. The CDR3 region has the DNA TGTGCCAGCACTAAGGACAGTAATAATGAAAAACTGTTTTTT. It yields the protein CASTKDSNNEKLFF. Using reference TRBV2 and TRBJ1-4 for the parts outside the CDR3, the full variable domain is EPEVTQTPSHQVTQMGQEVILRCVPISNHLYFYWYRQILGQKVEFLVSFYNNEISEKSEIFDDQFSVERPDGSNFTLKIRSTKLEDSAMYFCASTKDSNNEKLFFGSGTQLSVL.

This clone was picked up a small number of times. CDR3 protein: CASSLGRNEQYF. The CDR3 DNA sequence: TGTGCCAGCAGCTTAGGGCGGAACGAGCAGTACTTC. This chain joins TRBV7-9 and TRBJ2-7; D call uncertain. V was cut by 1 base and J by 5 bases, with 6 bases left in between. CDR1 SEHNR and CDR2 FQNEAQ come from the germline V gene (reference sequence). The CDR3 is made up of 12 amino acids.